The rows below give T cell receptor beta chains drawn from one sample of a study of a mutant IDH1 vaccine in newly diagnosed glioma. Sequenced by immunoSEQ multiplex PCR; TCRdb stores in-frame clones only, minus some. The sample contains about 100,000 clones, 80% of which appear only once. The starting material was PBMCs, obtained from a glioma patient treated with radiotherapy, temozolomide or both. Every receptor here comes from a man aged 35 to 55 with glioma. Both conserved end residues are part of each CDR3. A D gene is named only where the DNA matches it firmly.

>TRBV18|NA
CASSPPGAGNTIYF
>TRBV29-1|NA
CSVSPRGSAGGPEQFF
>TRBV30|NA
CAWGHSRTEKLFF
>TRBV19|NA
CASRVTDTQYF
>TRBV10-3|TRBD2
CASSGGSRYEQYF
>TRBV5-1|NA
CASSLLPLGDTQYF
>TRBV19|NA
CASRTGRAATNEKLFF
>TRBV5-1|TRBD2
CASSLVTSGNNEQFF
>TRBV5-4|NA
CASSPDRGEAFF
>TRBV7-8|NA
CASSLGTEKLFF
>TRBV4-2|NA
CASSQELALTGELFF
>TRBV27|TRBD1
CASSFHRGNEQYF
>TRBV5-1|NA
CASSPRTVTDTQYF
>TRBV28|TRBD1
CASSLDRADYGYTF
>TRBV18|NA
CASSPSTGIGTDTQYF
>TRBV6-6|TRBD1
CASSTRQGVNTGELFF
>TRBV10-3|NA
CAISESLGGLAKNIQYF
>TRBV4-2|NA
CASSPKIANYGYTF
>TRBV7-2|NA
CASSLATDTGELFF
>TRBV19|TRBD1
CASSIRGTGISIQYF
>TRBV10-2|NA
CASTMTASSYEQYF
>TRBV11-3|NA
CASSLGEASMYF
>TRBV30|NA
CAWSVGVLTEAFF
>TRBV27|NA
CASSSHPDTLYGYTF
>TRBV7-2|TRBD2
CASSRGGGFYEQYF
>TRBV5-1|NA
CASSLGRKLYEQYF
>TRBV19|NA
CASSPLPGLGTYEQYF
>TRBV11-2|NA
CASSPGAGTSYEQYF
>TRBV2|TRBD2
CASGLAETGELFF
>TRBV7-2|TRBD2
CASSLGGSHFEQYF
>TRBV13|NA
CASSRRGLPQEDIQYF
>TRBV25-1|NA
CASSDERADTQYF
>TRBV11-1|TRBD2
CASDISGRRDNEQFF
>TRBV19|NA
CASSIGGLSFNTGELFF
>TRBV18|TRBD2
CASSPSGTSSEQFF
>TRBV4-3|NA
CASSQDNGVGDEQYF
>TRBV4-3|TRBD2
CASSSGLAAEAGELFF
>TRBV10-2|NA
CASSESSFTDTQYF
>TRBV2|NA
CASRTVNTGELFF
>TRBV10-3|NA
CAISIGSGLAPYEQYF
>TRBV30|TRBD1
CASKGAGYGYTF
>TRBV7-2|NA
CASSLQQGSSYEQYF
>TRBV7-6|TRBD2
CASSLGGGRALDTQYF
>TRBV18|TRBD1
CASSPGQGAYEQYF